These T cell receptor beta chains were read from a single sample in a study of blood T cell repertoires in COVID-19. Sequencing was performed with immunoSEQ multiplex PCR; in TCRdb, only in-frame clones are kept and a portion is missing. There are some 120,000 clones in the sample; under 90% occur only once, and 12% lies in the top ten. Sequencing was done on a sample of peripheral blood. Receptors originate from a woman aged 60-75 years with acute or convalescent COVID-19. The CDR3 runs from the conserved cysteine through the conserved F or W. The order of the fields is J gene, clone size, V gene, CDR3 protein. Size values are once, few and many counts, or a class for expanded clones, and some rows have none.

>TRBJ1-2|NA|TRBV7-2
CASSPDPTGVYGYTF
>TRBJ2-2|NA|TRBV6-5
CASSNNRASGELFF
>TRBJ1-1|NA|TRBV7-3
CASSLMANTEAFF
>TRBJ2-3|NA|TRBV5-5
CASSREVKDTQYF
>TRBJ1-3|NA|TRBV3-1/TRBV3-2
CASSHRQGPNSGNTIYF
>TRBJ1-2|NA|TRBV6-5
CASSYSQGAHGYTF
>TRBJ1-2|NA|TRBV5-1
CASSLVYGTGDGYTF
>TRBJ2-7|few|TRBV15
CATARDRGYEQYF
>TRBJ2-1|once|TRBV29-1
CSVEVHRGEQFF
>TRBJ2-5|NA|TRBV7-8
CASSLRGAGRAQYF
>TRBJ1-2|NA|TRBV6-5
CASSYLDRPWGGYTF
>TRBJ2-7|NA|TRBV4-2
CASSQDPLSYEQYF
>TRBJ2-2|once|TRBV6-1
CASGPHPNTGELFF
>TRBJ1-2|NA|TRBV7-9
CASSPRLDYGYTF
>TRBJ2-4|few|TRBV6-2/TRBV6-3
CASSTRTGWAKNIQYF
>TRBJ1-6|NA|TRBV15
CATSRDGAQRASPLHF
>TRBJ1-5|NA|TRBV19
CASSIDWTGTYQPQHF
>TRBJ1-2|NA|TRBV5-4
CASSLIPRSYTF
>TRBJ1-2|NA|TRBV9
CASSVGRETGVYGYTF
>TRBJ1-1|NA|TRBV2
CASSSGTGVSEAFF
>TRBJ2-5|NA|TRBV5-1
CASSFGAVAQETQYF